The clone carrying this T cell receptor beta chain occurred a few times. The sample is drawn from a study of Graves' ophthalmopathy and Graves' hyperthyroidism. Amplification of the TCR beta CDR3 regions used RNA transcripts (as template). RT-PCR was first run with HTBI primers, then multiplex PCR in a second round. Via MiXCR, TCRdb re-called the multiplex PCR reads, giving one row per CDR3 protein. The table lists hundreds of thousands of distinct CDR3 sequences, about two fifths of them singletons, with over 2.5% in the top ten. With 0 bases removed from V and 5 bases from J, the gap between germline ends came to 19 bases. This CDR3 comprises 17 residues. CDR1 and CDR2 from the germline V gene are SGHDN and FVKESK.

The J gene is TRBJ1-1, the V gene TRBV14; D remains unclear. The sample taken for sequencing was peripheral blood. The sequence was collected from an adult man with Graves' ophthalmopathy. The CDR3 nucleotides are TGTGCCAGCAGCCAAGATTGGACGGGAAAAAAGAGAACTGAAGCTTTCTTT. Encoded protein: CASSQDWTGKKRTEAFF.